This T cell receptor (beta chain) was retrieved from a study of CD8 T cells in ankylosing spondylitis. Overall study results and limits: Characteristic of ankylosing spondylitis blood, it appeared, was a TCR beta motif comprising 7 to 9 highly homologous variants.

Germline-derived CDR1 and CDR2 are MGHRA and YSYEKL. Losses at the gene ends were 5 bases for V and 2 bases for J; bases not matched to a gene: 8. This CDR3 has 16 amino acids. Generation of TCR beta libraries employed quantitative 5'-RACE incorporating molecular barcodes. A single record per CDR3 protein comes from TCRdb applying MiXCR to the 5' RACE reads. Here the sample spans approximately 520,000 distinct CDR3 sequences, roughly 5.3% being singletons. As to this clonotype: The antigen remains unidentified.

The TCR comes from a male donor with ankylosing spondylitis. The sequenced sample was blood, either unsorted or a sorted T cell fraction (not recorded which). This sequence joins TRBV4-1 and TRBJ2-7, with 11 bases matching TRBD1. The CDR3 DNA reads TGCGCCAGCAGCAAAACTCCGGGACAGGGGGCCTACGAGCAGTACTTC. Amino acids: CASSKTPGQGAYEQYF.